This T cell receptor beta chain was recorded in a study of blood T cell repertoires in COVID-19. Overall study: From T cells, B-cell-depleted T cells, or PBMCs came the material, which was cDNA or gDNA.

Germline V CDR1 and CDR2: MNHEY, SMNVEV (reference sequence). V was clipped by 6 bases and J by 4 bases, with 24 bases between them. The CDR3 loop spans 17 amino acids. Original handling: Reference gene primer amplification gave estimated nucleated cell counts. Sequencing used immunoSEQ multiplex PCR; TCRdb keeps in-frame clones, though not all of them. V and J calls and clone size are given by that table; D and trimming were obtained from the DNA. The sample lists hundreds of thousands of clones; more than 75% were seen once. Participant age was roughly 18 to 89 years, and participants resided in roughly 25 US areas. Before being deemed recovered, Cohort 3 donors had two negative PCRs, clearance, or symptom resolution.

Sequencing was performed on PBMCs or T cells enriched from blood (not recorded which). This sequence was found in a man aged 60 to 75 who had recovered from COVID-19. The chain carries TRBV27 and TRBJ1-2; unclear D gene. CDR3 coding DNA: TGTGCCAGCAGAGCTATGCAACCGACTATAACGGGCTATGGCTACACCTTC. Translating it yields CASRAMQPTITGYGYTF.